Below are 11 T cell receptor beta chains sequenced from a single sample in a study of beta chain features in type 1 diabetes. Every bit of the isolated RNA underwent reverse transcription, so sequencing read expressed TCRB transcripts. TCRdb's table, derived via immunoSEQ multiplex PCR, lists solely in-frame clones and lacks some. The table includes about 330,000 clones, around 10% detected once. Sequenced: naive CD4+ T cells from blood. These receptors originate from a woman in her 30s in good health.

This clone was counted only a few times. The chain is built from TRBV7-9 and TRBJ2-5; 10 bases match TRBD2. Germline V CDR1 and CDR2: SEHNR, FQNEAQ (reference sequence). The CDR3 is 15 residues long. Trimming at V came to 3 bases and at J to 2 bases, leaving 3 bases not matched to a gene. The CDR3 region has the DNA TGTGCCAGCAGCTTCGAACTAGCGGGGCAAGAGACCCAGTACTTC. Encoded protein: CASSFELAGQETQYF. Full variable domain (outside the CDR3, taken from reference TRBV7-9 and TRBJ2-5): DTGVSQNPRHKITKRGQNVTFRCDPISEHNRLYWYRQTLGQGPEFLTYFQNEAQLEKSRLLSDRFSAERPKGSFSTLEIQRTEQGDSAMYLCASSFELAGQETQYFGPGTRLLVL.

The chain combines TRBV29-1 with TRBJ2-7, with 11 bases matching TRBD2. The V segment lost 7 bases and the J segment 4 bases; nucleotides outside the gene matches: 6. Germline CDR1 SQVTM, CDR2 ANQGSEA. This CDR3 has 13 residues. The DNA for the CDR3 is TGCAGCGCTACGGGACTAGCGGATTACGAGCAGTACTTC. Translated: CSATGLADYEQYF.

A note on this clone: The same CDR3 also results from other DNA sequences found in this sample. DNA of the CDR3: TGCGCCAGCAGCTTGGATCCGGGAACTATGAACACTGAAGCTTTCTTT. Translation gives CASSLDPGTMNTEAFF. V usage is TRBV5-1 and J usage is TRBJ1-1; D ambiguous. V gave up 0 bases and J gave up 0 bases, with 12 bases separating them. Germline loops: CDR1 SGHRS, CDR2 YFSETQ. The CDR3 consists of 16 residues.

The V call is TRBV28, the J call TRBJ1-1; maybe TRBD1 (5 bases). V lost 8 bases to trimming and J lost 1 base, with 8 bases between them. The CDR3 contains 12 residues. From germline, CDR1 is MDHEN and CDR2 SYDVKM. CDR3 sequence (DNA): TGTGCCAGCCGCGGGGGGAACACTGAAGCTTTCTTT. This encodes CASRGGNTEAFF.

The chain joins TRBV6-5 to TRBJ2-1; D is undetermined. Per the germline V gene, CDR1 is MNHEY and CDR2 is SVGAGI. CDR3 size: 13 residues. Between the trimmed V and J ends, which lost 11 bases and 5 bases, there was a span of 16 bases. DNA of the CDR3: TGTGCCGGCCAAGGAGTTCTCAACAATGAGCAGTTCTTC. Its translation: CAGQGVLNNEQFF.

This clone was recorded a few times. The chain carries TRBV10-3 and TRBJ2-5, with TRBD1 identical over 7 bases. CDR1 is ENHRY, CDR2 SYGVKD, per germline. The CDR3 is 14 residues long. Trimming cost V 7 bases and J 5 bases; bases outside gene matches: 10. The CDR3 DNA sequence: TGTGCCATCAAACCCGGACAGGCGCAGGAGACCCAGTACTTC. It yields the protein CAIKPGQAQETQYF.

This clone was seen a handful of times. V gene TRBV7-9 combines with J gene TRBJ2-7, with 7 bases matching TRBD1. Trimming cost V 5 bases and J 2 bases; bases outside gene matches: 9. Germline values: CDR1 SEHNR, CDR2 FQNEAQ (reference sequence). The CDR3 totals 15 residues. DNA of the CDR3: TGTGCCAGCAGCACCGACTCCGGGACAGCCTACGAGCAGTACTTC. Translated, it gives CASSTDSGTAYEQYF.

The chain employs TRBV27 and TRBJ2-3; 9 bases are shared with TRBD2. This CDR3 has 17 residues. The V gene's germline CDR1 is MNHEY and CDR2 SMNVEV (reference sequence). V lost 3 bases and J lost 3; bases outside the gene matches: 10. The CDR3 spells CASSFIPSGTGTDTQYF. For the CDR3, the DNA is TGTGCCAGCAGTTTTATCCCTAGCGGGACCGGGACAGATACGCAGTATTTT.

This clone was recorded a few times. The sample carries other DNA sequences with the same CDR3. The rearrangement uses TRBV18 and TRBJ1-5; 7 nucleotides match TRBD1. The CDR3 is made up of 13 amino acids. Germline trimming cut 3 bases from V and 5 bases from J; bases unmatched to any gene: 1. The V gene's germline CDR1 is KGHSH and CDR2 LQKENI. CDR3 in DNA: TGTGCCAGCTCACCCGACAGGGATCAGCCCCAGCATTTT. It yields the protein CASSPDRDQPQHF.

The chain is built from TRBV6-5 and TRBJ2-5; 8 bases agree with TRBD1. Germline V gene sequence: CDR1 MNHEY, CDR2 SVGAGI. V lost 6 bases to trimming and J lost 2 bases; unmatched junction nucleotides: 8. This CDR3 has 15 amino acids. The CDR3 region has the DNA TGTGCCAGCAGCCTAGACAGGGGAAAACAAGAGACCCAGTACTTC. This sequence encodes CASSLDRGKQETQYF.

This clone was seen more than once but under ten times. Other DNA variants within this sample encode the same CDR3. The chain uses TRBV5-1 and TRBJ2-3, with a weak D call TRBD2 (6 bases). Germline V gives CDR1 SGHRS, CDR2 YFSETQ. The ends were cut back, 0 bases at V and 1 base at J, with 12 bases in the middle. The CDR3 is 16 amino acids. CDR3 nucleotide sequence: TGCGCCAGCAGCTTGGGAACCGGGGGTGGCACAGATACGCAGTATTTT. Its translation: CASSLGTGGGTDTQYF. Together with reference TRBV5-1 and TRBJ2-3, the CDR3 gives the full variable domain: KAGVTQTPRYLIKTRGQQVTLSCSPISGHRSVSWYQQTPGQGLQFLFEYFSETQRNKGNFPGRFSGRQFSNSRSEMNVSTLELGDSALYLCASSLGTGGGTDTQYFGPGTRLTVL.